Reported below is one T cell receptor beta chain. Its target is not known. These data originate in a study of cytomegalovirus exposure and HLA in healthy donors. Study results and caveats: Researchers reported in a later analysis that a missense DCLRE1C variant was tied to TCR beta V- and J-gene trimming.

13 Jbeta primers and 60 Vbeta primers were used for the PCR. Assay: immunoSEQ multiplex PCR; the TCRdb copy retains only in-frame clones and omits some. The table includes 200,000 or so clones, 75% to 90% detected once. V gave up 5 bases and J gave up 0 bases; unmatched junction bases: 6. CDR3 length: 16 amino acids. Germline CDR1 is LNHDA and CDR2 is SQIVND (reference sequence). The specimen was PBMCs. This chain links TRBV19 with TRBJ1-1; 10 bases map to TRBD1. The TCR sequence derives from a boy younger than 10 in good health and CMV-seronegative. CDR3 loop: CASSPRDRGLNTEAFF. The DNA of the CDR3 is TGTGCCAGTAGTCCCCGGGACAGGGGTTTGAACACTGAAGCTTTCTTT. Supplemented by reference TRBV19 and TRBJ1-1, the full variable domain reads DGGITQSPKYLFRKEGQNVTLSCEQNLNHDAMYWYRQDPGQGLRLIYYSQIVNDFQKGDIAEGYSVSREKKESFPLTVTSAQKNPTAFYLCASSPRDRGLNTEAFFGQGTRLTVV.